The 27 T cell receptor beta chains below were found in one sample sequenced in a study of T cell responses to AZD1222 COVID-19 vaccine. The repertoire was sequenced with immunoSEQ multiplex PCR; TCRdb's copy has only in-frame clones and lacks some. The table includes over 90,000 clones, roughly 84% detected once. This specimen was peripheral blood, taken on day 0 of AZD1222 vaccination. These receptors were taken from an adult in good health.

The chain combines TRBV5-1 with TRBJ2-1; D remains ambiguous. CDR3 length: 14 amino acids. V was clipped by 2 bases and J by 7 bases, with 13 bases between them. Per the germline V gene, CDR1 is SGHRS and CDR2 is YFSETQ. The CDR3 spells CASSFSPTENEQFF. The CDR3 bases are TGCGCCAGCAGCTTTTCTCCGACTGAGAATGAGCAGTTCTTC.

The V and J genes are TRBV2 and TRBJ1-6; D remains ambiguous. This CDR3 has 15 amino acids. CDR1 SNHLY and CDR2 FYNNEI come from the germline V gene. The V end lost 9 bases, the J end lost 0 bases, and 12 bases lay between the germline ends. The CDR3, as DNA: TGTGCCAGTGGGATGCAGAGCTCCTATAATTCACCCCTCCACTTT. Protein: CASGMQSSYNSPLHF.

This sequence joins TRBV12-3 or TRBV12-4 and TRBJ1-5; possible D gene TRBD1, 5 bases. The CDR3 runs 12 residues. V was trimmed by 7 bases and J by 7 bases, leaving 11 bases between them. CDR3 residues: CASTRGGQPQHF. The CDR3 nucleotides read TGTGCCAGCACCCGCGGGGGGCAGCCCCAGCATTTT.

V usage is TRBV3-1 (or the pseudogene TRBV3-2) and J usage is TRBJ1-3; D unclear. Germline V gene lookup returns CDR1 LGHDT and CDR2 YNNKEL (reference sequence). There are 13 residues in the CDR3. V was pared by 1 base and J by 4 bases, with 5 bases between. The CDR3 loop is CASSQGAGNTIYF. For the CDR3, the DNA is TGTGCCAGCAGCCAAGGGGCCGGAAACACCATATATTTT.

The V and J genes are TRBV6-6 and TRBJ1-1, with 8 positions matching TRBD1. Losses at the gene ends were 0 bases for V and 5 bases for J; bases not matched to a gene: 5. CDR3 length: 15 amino acids. The germline CDR1 and CDR2 sequences are MNHNY and SVGAGI (reference sequence). The CDR3 spells CASSYSRTGKTEAFF. CDR3 nucleotide sequence: TGTGCCAGCAGTTACTCGCGGACAGGGAAGACTGAAGCTTTCTTT.

J is TRBJ1-5 and V is TRBV6-5; TRBD1 aligns across 7 bases. The CDR3 covers 15 residues. V lost 2 bases and J lost 4; bases outside the gene matches: 5. CDR1 MNHEY and CDR2 SVGAGI come from the germline V gene. DNA of the CDR3: TGTGCCAGCAGTTACCCGACAGGGTTAAATCAGCCCCAGCATTTT. Amino acids: CASSYPTGLNQPQHF.

The V gene is TRBV19, the J gene TRBJ1-2; 10 nucleotides align to TRBD1. V shed 3 bases and J 6 bases; nucleotides not matched to a gene: 7. The germline CDR1 and CDR2 sequences are LNHDA and SQIVND (reference sequence). CDR3 length: 15 amino acids. The CDR3 reads CASSITPDRGHGYTF. In nucleotides, the CDR3 is TGTGCCAGTAGTATTACCCCCGACAGGGGGCATGGCTACACCTTC.

The V and J genes are TRBV5-8 and TRBJ1-4; D remains ambiguous. Trimming shortened V by 5 bases and J by 0 bases, and 8 bases separated the two germline ends. Per germline, CDR1 SGHTS and CDR2 YDEGEE. This CDR3 is 14 amino acids long. The CDR3 spells CASSYSATNEKLFF. CDR3 sequence (DNA): TGTGCCAGCAGTTACAGTGCAACTAATGAAAAACTGTTTTTT.

This sequence joins TRBV5-4 and TRBJ2-1; the match to TRBD1 covers 7 bases. After removal of 1 base from V and 10 bases from J, the junction contained 14 bases not matched to a gene. Germline V gene data show CDR1 as SGHNT and CDR2 as YYREEE (reference sequence). This CDR3 has 16 amino acids. The CDR3 region has the DNA TGTGCCAGCAGCTTGCACCCGGGACAGAGACTCCTGGAGCAGTTCTTC. This sequence encodes CASSLHPGQRLLEQFF.

This chain links TRBV7-2 with TRBJ2-4, with 8 positions matching TRBD2. There are 17 residues in the CDR3. J was trimmed by 7 bases and V by 2 bases; bases with no gene match: 13. The germline gives CDR1 SGHTA, CDR2 FQGNSA. CDR3 DNA: TGTGCCAGCAGCTTATCCGTAGCACAAAGCGGGGGCAACATTCAGTACTTC. This gives the protein CASSLSVAQSGGNIQYF. Drawing the rest from reference TRBV7-2 and TRBJ2-4, the complete variable domain is GAGVSQSPSNKVTEKGKDVELRCDPISGHTALYWYRQSLGQGLEFLIYFQGNSAPDKSGLPSDRFSAERTGGSVSTLTIQRTQQEDSAVYLCASSLSVAQSGGNIQYFGAGTRLSVL.

In its sample, this clone was seen once. The genes are TRBV10-2 and TRBJ1-2; D gene uncertain. Looked up from germline, CDR1 is WSHSY and CDR2 is SAAADI. The CDR3 has 13 residues. V was clipped by 6 bases and J by 0 bases, with 8 bases between them. The CDR3 DNA sequence: TGCGCCAGCAGGCAACTTTCTAACTATGGCTACACCTTC. Residues: CASRQLSNYGYTF.

The chain joins TRBV5-4 to TRBJ2-3; 13 nucleotides match TRBD2. The ends lost 2 bases at V and 3 bases at J; junction bases unmatched: 3. The CDR3 runs 16 residues. From germline, CDR1 is SGHNT and CDR2 YYREEE (reference sequence). Written as DNA, the CDR3 is TGTGCCAGCAGCTTAAAACTAGCGGGGGGGACAGATACGCAGTATTTT. Amino acid sequence: CASSLKLAGGTDTQYF.

V usage is TRBV6-2 or TRBV6-3 and J usage is TRBJ1-5; possibly TRBD1 for D (5 bases). This CDR3 is 16 amino acids long. Trimming shortened V by 6 bases and J by 0 bases, and 15 bases separated the two germline ends. Germline V gene lookup returns CDR1 MNHEY and CDR2 SVGEGT. In DNA form, the CDR3 reads TGTGCCAGCAGCAACGGCAGGGTAGTTAGCAATCAGCCCCAGCATTTT. Its translation is CASSNGRVVSNQPQHF.

The CDR3 coding sequence is TGTGCCAGTAGTATAGATATGACAGGGGGCAACGGCTACACCTTC. Its protein product is CASSIDMTGGNGYTF. The rearrangement uses TRBV19 and TRBJ1-2, with 10 positions matching TRBD1. V dropped 0 bases and J dropped 8; count of bases not matched to a gene: 6. The CDR3 runs to 15 residues. The germline V gene encodes CDR1 LNHDA and CDR2 SQIVND (reference sequence).

The V gene is TRBV10-2, the J gene TRBJ1-4; D possibly corresponds to TRBD1 (6 bases). The CDR3 sequence is 12 residues long. Germline values: CDR1 WSHSY, CDR2 SAAADI. Deletions cut 7 bases from V and 12 bases from J, with 15 bases between. CDR3 coding DNA: TGCGCCAGCAAGGAGGTCGCAGGGGAACTGTTTTTT. This encodes CASKEVAGELFF.

The chain employs TRBV7-2 and TRBJ2-3, with D hard to call. This CDR3 region has 13 residues. Germline loops: CDR1 SGHTA, CDR2 FQGNSA. V lost 3 bases to trimming and J lost 2 bases, with 6 bases between them. The CDR3 DNA is TGTGCCAGCAGCTTCCGGCTCACAGATACGCAGTATTTT. Protein sequence: CASSFRLTDTQYF.

The chain recombines TRBV2 with TRBJ2-7; D possibly corresponds to TRBD1 (6 bases). From germline, CDR1 is SNHLY and CDR2 FYNNEI. The CDR3 runs 12 residues. Between the trimmed V and J ends, which lost 5 bases and 3 bases, there was a span of 8 bases. The chain's CDR3 is CASSKQGYEQYV. CDR3 sequence (DNA): TGTGCCAGCAGTAAACAGGGCTACGAGCAGTACGTC.

The chain recombines TRBV28 with TRBJ2-6; D gene unclear. CDR1 and CDR2 from the germline V gene are MDHEN and SYDVKM. The CDR3 contains 15 residues. The V end lost 5 bases, the J end lost 0 bases, and 8 bases lay between the germline ends. The CDR3 sequence is CASSPVGSGANVLTF. CDR3 DNA: TGTGCCAGCAGTCCCGTCGGCTCTGGGGCCAACGTCCTGACTTTC.

V and J are TRBV7-2 and TRBJ1-4; perhaps TRBD1 as D (6 bases). The germline V and J ends were trimmed by 5 bases and 11 bases, with 24 bases remaining between them. CDR1 and CDR2 (germline): SGHTA, FQGNSA. CDR3 size: 16 residues. The CDR3 sequence is CASSQNPGQTALKLFF. The CDR3 coding sequence is TGTGCCAGCAGCCAAAACCCGGGACAAACGGCCCTGAAACTGTTTTTT.

This chain joins TRBV28 and TRBJ2-7, with 9 bases identical to TRBD2. Germline CDR1 MDHEN, CDR2 SYDVKM. This CDR3 comprises 12 residues. CDR3 bases: TGTGCTTCAAAAAGCGGGAGGTACGAGCAGTACTTC. This sequence encodes CASKSGRYEQYF.

The V gene is TRBV9, the J gene TRBJ2-2; the D is unclear. The CDR3 runs 14 residues. The germline V and J ends were trimmed by 7 bases and 0 bases, with 10 bases remaining between them. The germline V gene has CDR1 SGDLS and CDR2 YYNGEE. CDR3 nucleotides: TGTGCCAGCTCCTACAGAGCGAACACCGGGGAGCTGTTTTTT. Translated, it gives CASSYRANTGELFF.

This clone appeared once. This sequence joins TRBV18 and TRBJ2-7, with 14 bases matching TRBD2. This CDR3 spans 16 amino acids. Per the germline V gene, CDR1 is KGHSH and CDR2 is LQKENI. With 6 bases clipped from V and 6 bases from J, the junction kept 10 bases outside the gene matches. This CDR3 reads CASSLSKGLAGAEQYF. DNA of the CDR3: TGTGCCAGCTCTCTAAGCAAGGGACTAGCGGGAGCCGAGCAGTACTTC.

The V call is TRBV5-4, the J call TRBJ1-2; no firm D call. CDR1 SGHNT and CDR2 YYREEE come from the germline V gene (reference sequence). The germline V and J ends were trimmed by 0 bases and 4 bases, with 10 bases remaining between them. This CDR3 has 14 residues. Here the CDR3 reads CASSLAGSIYGYTF. The CDR3 nucleotides read TGTGCCAGCAGCTTGGCAGGATCGATCTATGGCTACACCTTC.

The rearrangement joins TRBV6-5 to TRBJ1-2; D remains unclear. CDR1 MNHEY and CDR2 SVGAGI come from the germline V gene. The CDR3 totals 13 residues. V was cut by 2 bases and J by 4 bases, with 8 bases left in between. The DNA for the CDR3 is TGTGCCAGCAGTTACGGGCACCTCTATGGCTACACCTTC. Translation: CASSYGHLYGYTF.

The genes are TRBV28 and TRBJ2-6, with TRBD1 matching over 7 bases. V trimming: 6 bases; J trimming: 2 bases; junction bases outside the gene matches: 10. The germline CDR1 and CDR2 sequences are MDHEN and SYDVKM. The CDR3 consists of 17 residues. CDR3 sequence: CASSRRRTGTGANVLTF. The CDR3 DNA reads as TGTGCCAGCAGCCGAAGACGGACAGGTACTGGGGCCAACGTCCTGACTTTC. The complete variable domain, with remaining parts taken from reference TRBV28 and TRBJ2-6, reads DVKVTQSSRYLVKRTGEKVFLECVQDMDHENMFWYRQDPGLGLRLIYFSYDVKMKEKGDIPEGYSVSREKKERFSLILESASTNQTSMYLCASSRRRTGTGANVLTFGAGSRLTVL.

This chain connects TRBV6-5 to TRBJ1-4; D is possibly TRBD1 (5 bases). This CDR3 is 14 amino acids long. V was pared by 4 bases and J by 8 bases, with 14 bases between. Germline V lookup: CDR1 MNHEY, CDR2 SVGAGI. CDR3 sequence reads: CASSWGETREKLFF. The DNA for the CDR3 is TGTGCCAGCAGTTGGGGGGAAACGAGGGAAAAACTGTTTTTT.

This chain links TRBV6-4 with TRBJ1-1; D remains unclear. The CDR3 is 13 amino acids. The germline V gene encodes CDR1 MRHNA and CDR2 SNTAGT. Between the trimmed V and J ends, which lost 4 bases and 0 bases, there was a span of 6 bases. CDR3 residues: CASSVQMNTEAFF. The DNA of the CDR3 is TGTGCCAGCAGTGTACAGATGAACACTGAAGCTTTCTTT.